This TCR beta chain is drawn from a study of blood T cell repertoires in COVID-19. Overall study: The United States, Italy and Spain supplied acute and convalescent COVID-19 samples.

Germline assignment: CDR1 LGHDT and CDR2 YNNKEL (reference sequence). Trimming cost V 6 bases and J 2 bases, with 13 bases left between them. This CDR3 spans 14 amino acids. Only in-frame clones appear in the TCRdb table, and some are missing; sequencing was by immunoSEQ multiplex PCR. The table records 130,000 to 150,000 clones, more than 75% of them present only once. What was sequenced was peripheral blood. This sequence joins TRBV3-1 (or the pseudogene TRBV3-2) and TRBJ1-2; D possibly corresponds to TRBD1 (6 bases). The sequence derives from a man aged 60-69 years with active or convalescent COVID-19. CDR3 region: CASRHNRANYGYTF. Here the CDR3 DNA reads TGTGCCAGCAGGCACAACAGGGCAAACTATGGCTACACCTTC.